These 19 T cell receptor beta chains came from one sample sequenced in a study of blood T cell repertoires in COVID-19. Libraries were prepared by immunoSEQ multiplex PCR; TCRdb keeps only in-frame clonotypes and omits some of them. The sample yields more than 150,000 clones, roughly 88% seen once. Sequenced: peripheral blood. The receptors were gathered from a woman over 75 with acute or convalescent COVID-19.

The V and J genes are TRBV5-1 and TRBJ2-1; possible D gene TRBD2, 7 bases. Deletions cut 4 bases from V and 9 bases from J, with 17 bases between. Germline loops: CDR1 SGHRS, CDR2 YFSETQ. This CDR3 has 14 amino acids. The CDR3 sequence: CASSIVNREGEQFF. The CDR3 DNA sequence: TGCGCCAGCAGCATAGTCAACAGGGAGGGTGAGCAGTTCTTC.

This chain connects TRBV14 to TRBJ2-2, with D perhaps matching TRBD2 (5 bases). Trimming left V 0 bases short and J 7 bases short, with 12 bases between. The CDR3 is 15 amino acids. Per the germline V gene, CDR1 is SGHDN and CDR2 is FVKESK. CDR3 coding DNA: TGTGCCAGCAGCCAAGATCGAGGGTTTGGCGGGGAGCTGTTTTTT. Residues: CASSQDRGFGGELFF. Together with reference TRBV14 and TRBJ2-2, the CDR3 gives the full variable domain: EAGVTQFPSHSVIEKGQTVTLRCDPISGHDNLYWYRRVMGKEIKFLLHFVKESKQDESGMPNNRFLAERTGGTYSTLKVQPAELEDSGVYFCASSQDRGFGGELFFGEGSRLTVL.

CDR3 residues: CASSAGGPGTQYF. The CDR3, as DNA: TGTGCCAGCAGCGCGGGGGGCCCAGGGACCCAGTACTTC. The chain joins TRBV5-4 to TRBJ2-5, with TRBD2 matching 8 bases. Germline-derived CDR1 and CDR2 are SGHNT and YYREEE (reference sequence). V was clipped by 4 bases and J by 7 bases; unmatched bases: 6. CDR3 length: 13 amino acids.

The gene calls are TRBV6-4 and TRBJ2-3, with 10 bases matching TRBD2. Trimming took 3 bases from V and 4 from J; bases not matched to a gene: 4. The CDR3 length is 15 residues. Germline lookup yields CDR1 MRHNA and CDR2 SNTAGT. The CDR3 is CASSESLAGADTQYF. CDR3 DNA sequence: TGTGCCAGCAGTGAAAGCCTAGCGGGAGCAGATACGCAGTATTTT.

The V gene is TRBV5-1, the J gene TRBJ2-3, with 8 bases lining up with TRBD2. V lost 2 bases, J lost 2 bases, and 4 bases stayed unmatched. This CDR3 region has 15 residues. Germline values: CDR1 SGHRS, CDR2 YFSETQ. DNA for the CDR3: TGCGCCAGCAGCTTTAGCGGGGTGATCACAGATACGCAGTATTTT. The encoded protein is CASSFSGVITDTQYF.

The V call is TRBV3-1 (or the pseudogene TRBV3-2), the J call TRBJ2-2, with TRBD2 identical over 14 bases. The germline V gene has CDR1 LGHDT and CDR2 YNNKEL (reference sequence). Unmatched junction bases numbered 5, after V lost 4 bases and J lost 1 base. CDR3 length: 18 amino acids. CDR3 loop: CASSLTGLAGGNTGELFF. The CDR3 region has the DNA TGTGCCAGCAGCCTTACCGGACTAGCGGGGGGGAACACCGGGGAGCTGTTTTTT.

J is TRBJ2-7 and V is TRBV27; D might be TRBD2 (6 bases). This CDR3 spans 13 amino acids. Trimming removed 3 bases from V and 4 bases from J, with 10 bases in between. Germline-derived CDR1 and CDR2 are MNHEY and SMNVEV (reference sequence). CDR3 residues: CASSFGGGYEQYF. The CDR3 DNA reads TGTGCCAGCAGTTTCGGTGGGGGGTACGAGCAGTACTTC.

CDR3: CASSLAGAAGELFF. The CDR3 DNA follows: TGTGCCAGCAGCTTAGCAGGGGCGGCCGGGGAGCTGTTTTTT. The rearrangement joins TRBV11-2 to TRBJ2-2; D perhaps matches TRBD1 (6 bases). The CDR3 runs to 14 residues. Germline V CDR1 and CDR2: SGHAT, FQNNGV. Trimming took 1 base from V and 6 from J, leaving 9 bases between them. The variable domain in full, completed from reference TRBV11-2 and TRBJ2-2, reads EAGVAQSPRYKIIEKRQSVAFWCNPISGHATLYWYQQILGQGPKLLIQFQNNGVVDDSQLPKDRFSAERLKGVDSTLKIQPAKLEDSAVYLCASSLAGAAGELFFGEGSRLTVL.

The V gene is TRBV7-9, the J gene TRBJ1-6; tentatively, D is TRBD1 (6 bases). In germline, CDR1 is SEHNR, CDR2 FQNEAQ (reference sequence). This CDR3 is 17 amino acids long. The V and J ends lost 5 bases and 4 bases respectively, with 18 bases between them. CDR3 nucleotide sequence: TGTGCCAGCAGCCTATTACAGGGACCTTCATATAATTCACCCCTCCACTTT. This codes for CASSLLQGPSYNSPLHF.

The rearrangement joins TRBV5-1 to TRBJ2-7; TRBD2 matches at 7 bases. With 5 bases clipped from V and 2 bases from J, the junction kept 4 bases outside the gene matches. Germline loops: CDR1 SGHRS, CDR2 YFSETQ. The CDR3 has 13 amino acids. The CDR3 region has the DNA TGCGCCAGCAGGGGAGGGCAGGCCTACGAGCAGTACTTC. This encodes CASRGGQAYEQYF.

This clone has only one observation. The rearrangement uses TRBV6-6 and TRBJ2-1; 11 nucleotides align to TRBD2. Germline CDR1 MNHNY, CDR2 SVGAGI (reference sequence). This CDR3 has 14 residues. Germline trimming cut 9 bases from V and 9 bases from J; bases unmatched to any gene: 10. In DNA form, the CDR3 reads TGTGCCAGTGACTACACCGGGACTAGCGGTGAGCAGTTCTTC. It encodes CASDYTGTSGEQFF.

The chain links TRBV12-3 or TRBV12-4 to TRBJ1-2; D not certain. CDR3 length equals 13 residues. Trimming stripped 4 bases from V and 3 bases from J, with 9 bases between. Here the CDR3 reads CASSWQEDYGYTF. The CDR3 DNA reads as TGTGCCAGCAGTTGGCAGGAAGACTATGGCTACACCTTC.

The rearrangement links TRBV7-2 to TRBJ1-2; 11 bases fit TRBD1. V shed 5 bases, J shed 5 bases, and the junction held 4 bases outside the gene matches. Germline V gives CDR1 SGHTA, CDR2 FQGNSA. This CDR3 has 14 residues. The CDR3 DNA reads as TGTGCCAGCAGCCTCCGGGACAGGGGGTATGGCTACACCTTC. Translated, it gives CASSLRDRGYGYTF.

The chain joins TRBV6-4 to TRBJ2-2; the match to TRBD1 covers 7 bases. The CDR3 is 13 residues long. J lost 6 bases, V lost 5 bases, and 3 bases had no gene match. Germline-derived CDR1 and CDR2 are MRHNA and SNTAGT. The CDR3 is CASSHGTAGELFF. The CDR3 DNA is TGTGCCAGCAGTCACGGGACAGCCGGGGAGCTGTTTTTT.

The genes are TRBV30 and TRBJ1-5, with D unresolved. The CDR3 covers 13 residues. The V end was cut by 5 bases, the J end by 3 bases, with 11 bases between. The germline CDR1 and CDR2 sequences are GTSNPN and SVGIG (reference sequence). The CDR3: CAWSLGSNQPQHF. DNA for the CDR3: TGTGCCTGGTCCCTGGGCTCCAATCAGCCCCAGCATTTT.

Written as DNA, the CDR3 is TGTGCCATCAGTGAGTCGGCCCAGGGTAGATATGGCTACACCTTC. Its translation: CAISESAQGRYGYTF. This rearrangement joins TRBV10-3 to TRBJ1-2; a weak D match, TRBD1 (5 bases). Trimming cost V 0 bases and J 5 bases, with 13 bases left between them. Germline assignment: CDR1 ENHRY and CDR2 SYGVKD. This CDR3 comprises 15 residues.

This chain uses TRBV11-1 with TRBJ1-1; D is perhaps TRBD1 (5 bases). CDR3 length equals 14 residues. Trimming stripped 5 bases from V and 6 bases from J, with 16 bases between. CDR1 is SGHAT, CDR2 FQDESV, per germline (reference sequence). CDR3 residues: CASSRGAQIPEAFF. For the CDR3, the DNA is TGTGCCAGCAGCCGCGGGGCCCAGATCCCTGAAGCTTTCTTT.

The chain links TRBV3-1 (or the pseudogene TRBV3-2) to TRBJ2-7; 7 bases agree with TRBD1. Germline CDR1 LGHDT, CDR2 YNNKEL (reference sequence). The V gene end was trimmed by 3 bases and the J gene end by 0 bases; junction bases not matched to a gene: 8. CDR3 length: 16 amino acids. The CDR3 coding sequence is TGTGCCAGCAGCCAGACAGGGTCCATCCCCTCCTACGAGCAGTACTTC. Residues: CASSQTGSIPSYEQYF.

The CDR3 DNA follows: TGTGCCAGCAGCGGCGGGGGGGTAAACACAGATACGCAGTATTTT. It yields the protein CASSGGGVNTDTQYF. V and J are TRBV5-4 and TRBJ2-3; 9 bases map to TRBD2. CDR3 length equals 15 residues. Germline lookup yields CDR1 SGHNT and CDR2 YYREEE (reference sequence). V trimming: 4 bases; J trimming: 2 bases; junction bases outside the gene matches: 5.